The clone carrying this T cell receptor beta chain occurred a few times. Its antigen is unknown. Per the germline V gene, CDR1 is SGDLS and CDR2 is YYNGEE. V lost 0 bases and J 2 bases, leaving 12 bases between the germline ends. The CDR3 has 16 residues. These data originate in a study of T cells after yellow fever vaccination. General study results and limits: Contaminants from the bulk population, in the form of abundant clonotypes, could be found in FACS-sorted repertoires. Post-booster repertoires again held most primary-vaccination clones (about 95% CD4, about 90% CD8).

UMIs were added to TCR cDNA along with a universal primer site when it was made by 5'RACE template switching. TCRdb fed the 5' RACE reads into MiXCR, producing one record per CDR3 protein. The table has some 300,000 distinct CDR3 sequences, about 10% seen once. J is TRBJ1-3 and V is TRBV9; D ambiguous. The clonotype was recovered from a man aged 18 to 29 who received the YFV17D yellow fever vaccine. The sample consisted of CD4+ T cells sorted from PBMCs, taken 5 days after the yellow fever booster vaccination. The chain's CDR3 is CASSVGWLGPGNTIYF. CDR3 coding DNA: TGTGCCAGCAGCGTAGGTTGGCTTGGGCCTGGAAACACCATATATTTT.